The rows below give T cell receptor beta chains drawn from one sample of a study of blood T cell repertoires in COVID-19. Method: immunoSEQ multiplex PCR; TCRdb's copy keeps in-frame clones and lacks some. The profile shows approximately 150,000 clones, 81% of them singletons. Sequencing was performed on PBMCs or T cells enriched from blood (not recorded which). These receptors were obtained from a woman between 40 and 50 years old with acute COVID-19. CDR3s include the opening cysteine and the closing phenylalanine or tryptophan. The D gene is left open where the match is weak. Clone size is shown for a subset of rows, as once, few, many or a class of expanded clone.

V: TRBV10-3; J: TRBJ1-1; size: .; D: .; DNA: TGTGCCATCAGTGCGGAGGAGGGTCTCACTGAAGCTTTCTTT; CDR3: CAISAEEGLTEAFF
V: TRBV30; J: TRBJ2-7; size: few; D: .; DNA: TGTGCCTGGAGTCATGGTCTAGCGCTGTACGAGCAGTACTTC; CDR3: CAWSHGLALYEQYF
V: TRBV7-2; J: TRBJ1-1; size: few; D: .; DNA: TGTGCCAGCAGCTTAGTTGGGCAGGGGTTGACTGAAGCTTTCTTT; CDR3: CASSLVGQGLTEAFF
V: TRBV19; J: TRBJ2-3; size: .; D: TRBD2; DNA: TGTGCCAGTAGTTCGGGACTAGCGGCAGGCACAGATACGCAGTATTTT; CDR3: CASSSGLAAGTDTQYF
V: TRBV19; J: TRBJ2-1; size: .; D: TRBD2; DNA: TGTGCCAGTAGTATAGTAGGACTAGCGGGAGAAGGCGAGCAGTTCTTC; CDR3: CASSIVGLAGEGEQFF
V: TRBV19; J: TRBJ1-5; size: .; D: TRBD1; DNA: TGTGCCAGTAGTATCCTCCATCAGACAGGGGGGCAGCCCCAGCATTTT; CDR3: CASSILHQTGGQPQHF
V: TRBV5-6; J: TRBJ2-7; size: .; D: .; DNA: TGTGCCAGCAGCCTAAGCTCCTACGAGCAGTACTTC; CDR3: CASSLSSYEQYF
V: TRBV5-1; J: TRBJ1-1; size: .; D: TRBD1; DNA: TGCGCCAGCAGCTTACGACCGGGACAGCTACCCATGAACACTGAAGCTTTCTTT; CDR3: CASSLRPGQLPMNTEAFF
V: TRBV15; J: TRBJ2-7; size: .; D: .; DNA: TGTGCCACCAGCAGAGATCGGGCAGACTACTACGAGCAGTACTTC; CDR3: CATSRDRADYYEQYF
V: TRBV3-1/TRBV3-2; J: TRBJ2-3; size: .; D: .; DNA: TGTGCCAGCAGCCTCGGGGTGAGGGGGGGTGATACGCAGTATTTT; CDR3: CASSLGVRGGDTQYF
V: TRBV5-6; J: TRBJ2-1; size: .; D: TRBD1; DNA: TGTGCCAGCAGCTTGGCCGGGACAGCCTACAATGAGCAGTTCTTC; CDR3: CASSLAGTAYNEQFF
V: TRBV7-2; J: TRBJ2-1; size: .; D: TRBD2; DNA: TGTGCCAGCAGCAGACCGGGACTAGCGGGAGATGAGCAGTTCTTC; CDR3: CASSRPGLAGDEQFF
V: TRBV27; J: TRBJ1-2; size: .; D: .; DNA: TGTGCCAGCAGTTTCTCGGAGACGGGGTATGGCTACACCTTC; CDR3: CASSFSETGYGYTF
V: TRBV11-2; J: TRBJ2-3; size: .; D: TRBD2; DNA: TGTGCCAGCAGCTTAGAGACTAGCGGGAAACCAGATACGCAGTATTTT; CDR3: CASSLETSGKPDTQYF
V: TRBV10-3; J: TRBJ2-1; size: .; D: TRBD1; DNA: TGTGCCATCAAGGACAGGGGGTACAATGAGCAGTTCTTC; CDR3: CAIKDRGYNEQFF
V: TRBV12-3/TRBV12-4; J: TRBJ1-1; size: .; D: .; DNA: TGTGCCAGCAGTTTTCGGGGTGGCGCAGCTTTCTTT; CDR3: CASSFRGGAAFF
V: TRBV6-6; J: TRBJ2-7; size: .; D: TRBD1; DNA: TGTGCCAGCAGACACGGGACAGGGGATCACTACGAGCAGTACTTC; CDR3: CASRHGTGDHYEQYF
V: TRBV4-1; J: TRBJ1-3; size: .; D: .; DNA: TGCGCCAGCAGCCAAGTAGGATATACGGAGCTAGCCATATATTTT; CDR3: CASSQVGYTELAIYF
V: TRBV19; J: TRBJ2-1; size: .; D: TRBD1; DNA: TGTGCCAGTAACCGGGGGACAGGGGTCAATGAGCAGTTCTTC; CDR3: CASNRGTGVNEQFF
V: TRBV7-2; J: TRBJ2-7; size: many; D: TRBD1; DNA: TGTGCCAGCAGCTTAGAGGCCGCCGGGACAGGTAGGGACGAGCAGTACTTC; CDR3: CASSLEAAGTGRDEQYF
V: TRBV2; J: TRBJ2-1; size: .; D: .; DNA: TGTGCCAGCAAAAAAGTGAGGGACTCCGTTAGGTCCAATGAGCAGTTCTTC; CDR3: CASKKVRDSVRSNEQFF
V: TRBV7-9; J: TRBJ1-1; size: few; D: .; DNA: TGTGCCAGCAGCTTTAGCCCTGGGGAGGGGAACACTGAAGCTTTCTTT; CDR3: CASSFSPGEGNTEAFF
V: TRBV10-1; J: TRBJ2-1; size: .; D: .; DNA: TGCGCCAGCAGCTCGGGTTGGGTAGCGCGCTCCTACAATGAGCAGTTCTTC; CDR3: CASSSGWVARSYNEQFF
V: TRBV11-2; J: TRBJ1-4; size: .; D: .; DNA: TGTGCCAGCAGCTCTGACAGAAAGTCGGAAAAACTGTTTTTT; CDR3: CASSSDRKSEKLFF
V: TRBV7-9; J: TRBJ1-1; size: .; D: .; DNA: TGTGCCAGCAACTACGGGGGCACTGAAGCTTTCTTT; CDR3: CASNYGGTEAFF
V: TRBV28; J: TRBJ1-2; size: .; D: .; DNA: TGTGCCAGCAGTTTAGGACAGCTATATGGCTACACCTTC; CDR3: CASSLGQLYGYTF
V: TRBV25-1; J: TRBJ2-7; size: once; D: TRBD2; DNA: TGTGCCAGCCACCCTAGCGGGAGCTACGAGCAGTACTTC; CDR3: CASHPSGSYEQYF
V: TRBV6-5; J: TRBJ1-1; size: once; D: .; DNA: TGTGCCAGCAGTTACACAGGGCACACTGAAGCTTTCTTT; CDR3: CASSYTGHTEAFF
V: TRBV25-1; J: TRBJ1-1; size: .; D: TRBD1; DNA: TGTGCCAGCAGTGAATTCCAGGGGGCGGTCACTGAAGCTTTCTTT; CDR3: CASSEFQGAVTEAFF
V: TRBV18; J: TRBJ2-3; size: .; D: .; DNA: TGTGCCAGCTCACCCGAACAGTTCACAGATACGCAGTATTTT; CDR3: CASSPEQFTDTQYF
V: TRBV18; J: TRBJ1-1; size: .; D: .; DNA: TGTGCCAGCTCACTGACACAGCTTCAAAACACTGAAGCTTTCTTT; CDR3: CASSLTQLQNTEAFF
V: TRBV7-3; J: TRBJ2-1; size: .; D: .; DNA: TGTGCCAGCAGCTCGTCCCGGGACATATACAATGAGCAGTTCTTC; CDR3: CASSSSRDIYNEQFF
V: TRBV14; J: TRBJ1-3; size: .; D: .; DNA: TGTGCCAGCAGCCAACCTAGCGGAAACACCATATATTTT; CDR3: CASSQPSGNTIYF
V: TRBV19; J: TRBJ2-1; size: .; D: TRBD2; DNA: TGTGCCAGTAGTATTCAGCGGCTAGCGGGAGGGCCAAGGATTTCGTCCTACAATGAGCAGTTCTTC; CDR3: CASSIQRLAGGPRISSYNEQFF
V: TRBV6-5; J: TRBJ2-7; size: .; D: .; DNA: TGTGCCAGCAGTTACAGAGTAACCTACGAGCAGTACTTC; CDR3: CASSYRVTYEQYF
V: TRBV6-5; J: TRBJ2-7; size: .; D: .; DNA: TGTGCCAGCAGAATCAGGGGTTACGAGCAGTACTTC; CDR3: CASRIRGYEQYF
V: TRBV30; J: TRBJ2-1; size: .; D: .; DNA: TGTGCCTGGAGTGTATCTGCGTTGAAGAATGAGCAGTTCTTC; CDR3: CAWSVSALKNEQFF
V: TRBV30; J: TRBJ1-3; size: .; D: .; DNA: TGTGCCTGGAGCTCAGGGACTGGAAACACCATATATTTT; CDR3: CAWSSGTGNTIYF
V: TRBV2; J: TRBJ2-7; size: .; D: TRBD1; DNA: TGTGCCAGCAGGGTTAAACAGGGGGGAGGCGAGCAGTACTTC; CDR3: CASRVKQGGGEQYF
V: TRBV5-1; J: TRBJ2-5; size: .; D: .; DNA: TGCGCCAGCCGGACAAGCGAGACCCAGTACTTC; CDR3: CASRTSETQYF